Shown below are 2 T cell receptor beta chains from a single sample sequenced in a study of regulatory dendritic cells for organ transplantation. Some clones are missing from TCRdb's copy, which holds only in-frame ones; the method was immunoSEQ multiplex PCR. The table lists some 10,000 clones, around 65% of them singletons. Material: memory CD8+ T cells from blood. Subset indicated: CD45RO+ memory T cells. These receptors all come from a human donor in good health.

This clone is labeled as medium-sized. The V gene is TRBV6-4, the J gene TRBJ2-1; possibly TRBD1 for D (6 bases). The CDR3 is 14 residues long. Germline V lookup: CDR1 MRHNA, CDR2 SNTAGT. V dropped 3 bases and J dropped 0 bases, with 6 bases sitting between them. The chain's CDR3 is CASSEDSSYNEQFF. DNA of the CDR3: TGTGCCAGCAGTGAGGACAGCTCCTACAATGAGCAGTTCTTC.

This clone was seen a handful of times. The genes are TRBV2 and TRBJ1-2; 8 bases map to TRBD1. J lost 2 bases, V lost 5 bases, and 4 bases had no gene match. The CDR3 covers 14 residues. CDR1 is SNHLY and CDR2 is FYNNEI in the germline V gene. The CDR3 DNA is TGTGCCAGCAGTTCAGGACAGGGAAACTATGGCTACACCTTC. Protein: CASSSGQGNYGYTF.